A selection of T cell receptor beta chains follows, all from one sample in a study of CD8+ T cells in alopecia areata. TCRdb's copy holds only in-frame clones and misses some; the assay was immunoSEQ multiplex PCR. The data show about 200,000 clones, with 57% seen just once and 0.4% to 0.55% held by the top ten. Sequenced here: CD4+ T cells sorted from blood, sampled at week 0. The receptor source for this set is a human donor with alopecia areata. Each CDR3 is given with its conserved first and last residue. Fields, in order: clone size, D gene, J gene, V gene, CDR3 protein, CDR3 DNA. D genes are given only for firm matches. Size is stated for part of the rows, as once, few or many counts, or as a class when the clone is expanded.

>-|TRBD2|TRBJ2-3|TRBV4-1
CASSQDLAGGRTQYF
TGCGCCAGCAGCCAAGACCTAGCGGGGGGGCGTACGCAGTATTTT
>once|TRBD1|TRBJ2-1|TRBV6-6
CASSYDRANEQFF
TGTGCCAGCAGCTACGACAGGGCCAATGAGCAGTTCTTC
>-|-|TRBJ1-5|TRBV5-1
CASSFDTNQPQHF
TGCGCCAGCAGCTTTGACACGAATCAGCCCCAGCATTTT
>few|-|TRBJ2-2|TRBV6-5
CASTQFTGGELFF
TGTGCCAGCACCCAGTTTACGGGCGGGGAGCTGTTTTTT
>-|-|TRBJ1-5|TRBV30
CAWSGTGNQPQHF
TGTGCCTGGAGTGGGACAGGCAATCAGCCCCAGCATTTT
>-|TRBD1|TRBJ1-2|TRBV6-5
CASREDRGSNYGYTF
TGTGCCAGCAGAGAGGACAGGGGGAGTAACTATGGCTACACCTTC
>-|TRBD2|TRBJ2-7|TRBV9
CASSVAPSGRDEQYF
TGTGCCAGCAGCGTAGCGCCTAGCGGGAGGGACGAGCAGTACTTC
>-|-|TRBJ1-2|TRBV30
CAWSAHINYGYTF
TGTGCCTGGAGTGCCCACATTAACTATGGCTACACCTTC
>-|TRBD2|TRBJ2-3|TRBV5-1
CASSLSSSGGTDTQYF
TGCGCCAGCAGCTTGAGTTCTAGCGGGGGAACAGATACGCAGTATTTT
>-|-|TRBJ2-6|TRBV18
CASSPQDSFTGANVLTF
TGTGCCAGCTCACCACAGGACAGCTTTACTGGGGCCAACGTCCTGACTTTC
>-|-|TRBJ2-7|TRBV27
CASSLGLEVGKEQYF
TGTGCCAGCAGTTTGGGACTTGAGGTGGGAAAAGAGCAGTACTTC
>once|TRBD2|TRBJ2-1|TRBV30
CAWSVSGRWSNEQFF
TGTGCCTGGAGTGTGAGCGGGAGGTGGTCCAATGAGCAGTTCTTC
>-|-|TRBJ1-4|TRBV30
CAWSVEGEKLFF
TGTGCCTGGAGTGTAGAGGGGGAAAAACTGTTTTTT
>-|-|TRBJ1-1|TRBV29-1
CSVKTQNTEAFF
TGCAGCGTTAAGACCCAGAACACTGAAGCTTTCTTT
>once|TRBD1|TRBJ1-2|TRBV11-2
CASSSGQGASGYTF
TGTGCCAGCAGCTCGGGACAGGGGGCGAGCGGCTACACCTTC
>-|TRBD2|TRBJ2-2|TRBV4-1
CASSQDGGDTGELFF
TGCGCCAGCAGCCAAGATGGGGGGGACACCGGGGAGCTGTTTTTT
>once|-|TRBJ1-2|TRBV7-9
CASSPQGIDGYTF
TGTGCCAGCAGCCCCCAGGGGATAGATGGCTACACCTTC
>once|TRBD2|TRBJ2-5|TRBV7-2
CASSSSLAGLGGTQYF
TGTGCCAGCAGCTCCTCGCTAGCGGGACTGGGTGGGACCCAGTACTTC
>-|-|TRBJ1-5|TRBV7-2
CASSLGWQDSNQPQHF
TGTGCCAGCAGCTTAGGTTGGCAGGATAGCAATCAGCCCCAGCATTTT
>-|-|TRBJ1-2|TRBV5-1
CASSLGTGLNYGYTF
TGCGCCAGCAGCTTGGGTACAGGACTCAACTATGGCTACACCTTC
>-|TRBD1|TRBJ2-7|TRBV2
CASSGQGDIGEQYF
TGTGCCAGCAGTGGACAGGGGGATATCGGCGAGCAGTACTTC
>-|TRBD1|TRBJ1-1|TRBV5-4
CASSSWTGGKEAFF
TGTGCCAGCAGCTCGTGGACAGGGGGCAAGGAAGCTTTCTTT
>-|TRBD2|TRBJ2-3|TRBV4-1
CASSQGSGRAKTTDTQYF
TGCGCCAGCAGCCAAGGTAGCGGGAGGGCCAAGACCACAGATACGCAGTATTTT
>-|TRBD1|TRBJ1-1|TRBV20-1
CSAWTGAEAFF
TGCAGTGCTTGGACAGGGGCTGAAGCTTTCTTT
>few|-|TRBJ2-3|TRBV30
CAWSRGVSTDTQYF
TGTGCCTGGAGTAGGGGAGTCAGCACAGATACGCAGTATTTT
>-|TRBD2|TRBJ2-7|TRBV5-1
CASSSGLAGAYEQYF
TGCGCCAGCAGCTCGGGACTAGCTGGCGCCTACGAGCAGTACTTC
>-|TRBD1|TRBJ1-1|TRBV2
CASIRDREAFF
TGTGCCAGCATCCGGGACAGGGAAGCTTTCTTT
>-|-|TRBJ1-2|TRBV5-8
CASSNRRSYTF
TGTGCCAGCAGCAACCGTCGGAGCTACACCTTC
>-|-|TRBJ1-5|TRBV29-1
CSVRTGNNQPQHF
TGCAGCGTTCGAACAGGGAACAATCAGCCCCAGCATTTT
>few|TRBD1|TRBJ2-3|TRBV25-1
CASSEYYRGSTDTQYF
TGTGCCAGCAGTGAATATTACAGGGGCAGCACAGATACGCAGTATTTT
>-|-|TRBJ2-1|TRBV5-6
CASSLRGRGGNEQFF
TGTGCCAGCAGCTTACGGGGAAGAGGGGGCAATGAGCAGTTCTTC
>-|-|TRBJ1-5|TRBV30
CAWSLGAQPQHF
TGTGCCTGGAGTTTAGGGGCTCAGCCCCAGCATTTT
>-|-|TRBJ2-2|TRBV2
CASSRDTLTGELFF
TGTGCCAGCAGTCGGGACACCCTCACCGGGGAGCTGTTTTTT
>once|TRBD2|TRBJ2-5|TRBV6-6
CASVVGLAGRGETQYF
TGTGCCAGCGTTGTCGGGCTAGCGGGACGGGGAGAGACCCAGTACTTC
>-|-|TRBJ2-7|TRBV23-1
CASSQSVNEQYF
TGCGCCAGCAGTCAATCCGTGAACGAGCAGTACTTC
>-|TRBD1|TRBJ2-7|TRBV5-1
CASSEGQGGRPPPYEQYF
TGCGCCAGCAGCGAAGGACAGGGCGGCCGACCTCCCCCCTACGAGCAGTACTTC
>-|TRBD1|TRBJ1-3|TRBV29-1
CSVTGGSGNTIYF
TGCAGCGTCACAGGGGGCTCTGGAAACACCATATATTTT